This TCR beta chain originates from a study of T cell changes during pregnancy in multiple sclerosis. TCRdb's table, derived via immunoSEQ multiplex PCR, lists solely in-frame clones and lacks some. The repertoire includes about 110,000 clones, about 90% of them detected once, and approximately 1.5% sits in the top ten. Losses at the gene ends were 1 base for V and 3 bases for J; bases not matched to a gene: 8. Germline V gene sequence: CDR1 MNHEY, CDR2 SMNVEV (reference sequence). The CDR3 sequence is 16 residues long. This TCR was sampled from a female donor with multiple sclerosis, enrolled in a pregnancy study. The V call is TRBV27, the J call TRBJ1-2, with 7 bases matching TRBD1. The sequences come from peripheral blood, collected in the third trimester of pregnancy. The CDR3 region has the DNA TGTGCCAGCAGTTTATTACGCAGGGGGTTGCACTATGGCTACACCTTC. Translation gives CASSLLRRGLHYGYTF.